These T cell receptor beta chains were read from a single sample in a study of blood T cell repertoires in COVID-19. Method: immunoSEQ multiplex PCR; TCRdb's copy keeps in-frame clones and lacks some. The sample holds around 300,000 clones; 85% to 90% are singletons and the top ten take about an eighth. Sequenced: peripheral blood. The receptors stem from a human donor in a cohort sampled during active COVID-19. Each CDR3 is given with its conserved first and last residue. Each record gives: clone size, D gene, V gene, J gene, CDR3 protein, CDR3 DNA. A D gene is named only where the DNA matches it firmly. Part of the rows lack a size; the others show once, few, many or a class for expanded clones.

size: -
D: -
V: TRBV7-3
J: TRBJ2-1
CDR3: CASSFDRSSYNEQFF
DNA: TGTGCCAGCAGCTTTGACAGGAGCTCCTACAATGAGCAGTTCTTC

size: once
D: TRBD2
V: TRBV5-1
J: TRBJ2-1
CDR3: CASSLLAGVGNEQFF
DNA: TGCGCCAGCAGCTTATTAGCGGGAGTCGGCAATGAGCAGTTCTTC

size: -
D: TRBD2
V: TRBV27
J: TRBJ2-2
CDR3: CASRFGTSKAGELFF
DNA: TGTGCCAGCAGGTTCGGGACTAGCAAGGCCGGGGAGCTGTTTTTT

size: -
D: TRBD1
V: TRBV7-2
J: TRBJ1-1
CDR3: CASSLPQGASRSTEAFF
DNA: TGTGCCAGCAGCTTACCACAGGGGGCCTCCAGGAGCACTGAAGCTTTCTTT

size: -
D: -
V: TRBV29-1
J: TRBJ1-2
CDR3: CSAYDQSRRYGYTF
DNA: TGCAGCGCATACGACCAGTCGCGGCGTTATGGCTACACCTTC

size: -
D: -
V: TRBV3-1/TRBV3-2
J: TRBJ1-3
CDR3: CASSQDFVRAAGNTIYF
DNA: TGTGCCAGCAGCCAAGATTTCGTGAGGGCAGCAGGAAACACCATATATTTT

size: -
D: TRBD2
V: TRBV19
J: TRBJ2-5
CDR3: CASSQGLAGETQYF
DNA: TGTGCCAGTAGTCAGGGACTAGCGGGAGAGACCCAGTACTTC

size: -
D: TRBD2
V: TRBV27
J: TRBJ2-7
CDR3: CASSSGLAGGVYSSYEQYF
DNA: TGTGCCAGCAGTTCGGGACTAGCGGGAGGCGTTTACAGCTCCTACGAGCAGTACTTC

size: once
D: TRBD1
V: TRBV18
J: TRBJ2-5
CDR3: CASSPATGQETQYF
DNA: TGTGCCAGCTCACCAGCGACAGGGCAAGAGACCCAGTACTTC

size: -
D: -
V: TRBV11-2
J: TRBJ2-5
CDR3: CASSIQPPKTSGETQYF
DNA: TGTGCCAGCAGCATACAACCCCCCAAGACCTCGGGAGAGACCCAGTACTTC

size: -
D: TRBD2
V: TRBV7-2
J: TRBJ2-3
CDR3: CASSWGLAGARDTQYF
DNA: TGTGCCAGCAGCTGGGGGCTAGCGGGAGCTAGAGATACGCAGTATTTT

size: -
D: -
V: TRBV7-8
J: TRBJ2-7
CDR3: CASSLAGRTYEQYF
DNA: TGTGCCAGCAGCTTAGCAGGGAGGACCTACGAGCAGTACTTC